One sample yielded the 5 T cell receptor beta chains listed below, sequenced in a study of type 1 and type 2 diabetes patients (TCRdb year 2016). The data were produced on an Illumina MiSeq. Genomic DNA from sorted T cell subsets served as template for TCRbeta CDR3 amplification. The TCRbeta CDR3 region was amplified by multiplex PCR with 30 forward and 13 reverse primers. The public sequencing data were trimmed at Q25 with fastp and processed into clonotypes with MiXCR by TCRdb, which kept only in-frame beta chains. Rows with one shared CDR3 protein collapse into an entry with the most common genes and DNA. This sample holds a few hundred thousand distinct CDR3 sequences; 40% to 50% were observed only once. The ten largest account for roughly an eighth of the sample. The specimen sequenced was peripheral blood mononuclear cells (PBMCs). The receptor set was obtained from a man aged 18-30 years with type 2 diabetes.

This clonotype has only a few counts. V usage is TRBV5-5 and J usage is TRBJ1-6; D is unclear. The CDR3 runs 16 residues. Germline assignment: CDR1 SGHKS and CDR2 YYEKEE (reference sequence). V lost 0 bases to trimming and J lost 5 bases, with 12 bases between them. As DNA, the CDR3 is TGTGCCAGCAGCTTGGCCCCGGGCGGGGATAATTCACCCCTCCACTTT. This encodes CASSLAPGGDNSPLHF.

The chain links TRBV6-1 to TRBJ2-7, with D possibly matching TRBD1 (5 bases). Deletions cut 2 bases from V and 6 bases from J, with 11 bases between. Germline V gives CDR1 MNHNS, CDR2 SASEGT. The length of the CDR3 is 13 residues. The chain's CDR3 is CASSEQGRSEQYF. The CDR3 DNA is TGTGCCAGCAGTGAACAGGGCCGGAGCGAGCAGTACTTC.

This clonotype showed up just a few times. The chain has TRBV24-1 and TRBJ1-2, with a tentative D call TRBD1 (5 bases). The length of the CDR3 is 12 residues. Germline V gene sequence: CDR1 KGHDR, CDR2 SFDVKD. V shed 3 bases and J shed 8 bases, with 9 bases lying between them. This CDR3 reads CATSDLGTGYTF. The CDR3 DNA reads as TGTGCCACCAGTGATCTGGGGACCGGCTACACCTTC.

The chain links TRBV6-5 to TRBJ1-6; D gene unclear. Germline CDR1 is MNHEY and CDR2 is SVGAGI. The CDR3 extends over 14 amino acids. V lost 4 bases, J lost 10 bases, and 14 bases lay in between. Here the CDR3 DNA reads TGTGCCAGCAGTTCCGGCCAAGAATGGTCACCCCTCCACTTT. Translated: CASSSGQEWSPLHF.

The chain recombines TRBV19 with TRBJ1-5; TRBD1 is a possible D gene (6 bases). The V end lost 3 bases, the J end lost 6 bases, and 21 bases lay between the germline ends. The germline gives CDR1 LNHDA, CDR2 SQIVND (reference sequence). There are 17 residues in the CDR3. CDR3 protein: CASSMVSGAEGGQPQHF. For the CDR3, the DNA is TGTGCCAGTAGTATGGTGTCAGGGGCAGAAGGGGGTCAGCCCCAGCATTTT.